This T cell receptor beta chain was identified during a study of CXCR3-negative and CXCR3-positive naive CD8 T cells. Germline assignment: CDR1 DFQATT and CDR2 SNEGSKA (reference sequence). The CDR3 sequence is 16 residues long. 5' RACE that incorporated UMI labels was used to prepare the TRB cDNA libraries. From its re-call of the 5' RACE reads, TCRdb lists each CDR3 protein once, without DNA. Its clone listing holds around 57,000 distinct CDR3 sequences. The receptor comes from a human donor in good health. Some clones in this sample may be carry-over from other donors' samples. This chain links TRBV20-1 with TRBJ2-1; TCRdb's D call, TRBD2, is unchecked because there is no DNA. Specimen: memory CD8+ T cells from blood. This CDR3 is CSARDYGTSSYNEQFF.